This TCR beta chain comes out of a study of blood T cell repertoires in COVID-19. Study as a whole: Acute and convalescent COVID-19 samples came from the United States, Italy and Spain. The cDNA or gDNA used as material had been derived from T cells, B-cell-depleted T cells, or PBMCs.

From germline, CDR1 is SGHVS and CDR2 FQNEAQ. V dropped 0 bases and J dropped 7; count of bases not matched to a gene: 4. The CDR3 extends over 14 amino acids. In the original processing: Reference gene primers were amplified, and this amplification served to estimate nucleated cell counts. Sequencing was performed with immunoSEQ multiplex PCR; in TCRdb, only in-frame clones are kept and a portion is missing. V and J calls and clone size come straight from that table; D and trimming were deduced from the DNA. The sample holds roughly 260,000 clones, about 87% seen once. The receptor comes from a man aged 60 to 69 who had recovered from COVID-19. The V call is TRBV7-8, the J call TRBJ1-2; 8 nucleotides line up with TRBD1. Sample: peripheral blood. The CDR3 sequence is CASSLAQGAAGYTF. CDR3 in DNA: TGTGCCAGCAGCTTAGCGCAGGGGGCGGCTGGCTACACCTTC.